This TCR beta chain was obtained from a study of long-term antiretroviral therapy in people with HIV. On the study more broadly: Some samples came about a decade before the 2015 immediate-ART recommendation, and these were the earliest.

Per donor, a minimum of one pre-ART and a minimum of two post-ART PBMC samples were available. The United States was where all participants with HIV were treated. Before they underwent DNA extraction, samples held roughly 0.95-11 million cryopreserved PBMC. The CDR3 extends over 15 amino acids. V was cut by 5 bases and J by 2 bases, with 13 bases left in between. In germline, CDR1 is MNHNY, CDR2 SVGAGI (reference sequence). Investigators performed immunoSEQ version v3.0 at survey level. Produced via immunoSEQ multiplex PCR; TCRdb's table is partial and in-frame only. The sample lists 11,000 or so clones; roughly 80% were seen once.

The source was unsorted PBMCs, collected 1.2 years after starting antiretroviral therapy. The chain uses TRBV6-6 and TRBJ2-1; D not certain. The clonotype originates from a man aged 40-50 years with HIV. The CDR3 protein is CASSTPSGTYNEQFF. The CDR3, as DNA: TGTGCCAGCAGTACCCCGTCAGGCACCTACAATGAGCAGTTCTTC.